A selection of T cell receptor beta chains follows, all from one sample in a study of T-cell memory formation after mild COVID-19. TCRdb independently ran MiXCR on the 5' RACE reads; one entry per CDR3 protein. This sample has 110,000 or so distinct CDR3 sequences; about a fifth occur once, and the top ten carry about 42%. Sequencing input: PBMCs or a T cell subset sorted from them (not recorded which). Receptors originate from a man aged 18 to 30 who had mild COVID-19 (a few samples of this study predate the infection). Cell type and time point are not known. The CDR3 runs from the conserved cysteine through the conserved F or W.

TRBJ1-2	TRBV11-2	CASSLVSGYSLAYGYTF
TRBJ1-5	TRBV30	CAWRNDRAGQPQHF
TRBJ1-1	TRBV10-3	CAIEQGAPGDGTEAFF
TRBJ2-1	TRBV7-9	CASSFSGGYYNEQFF
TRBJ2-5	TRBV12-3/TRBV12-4	CASSYGTSETQYF
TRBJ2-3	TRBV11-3	CASSLGLAGTQYF
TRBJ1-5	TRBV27	CASSPLDREGGQPQHF
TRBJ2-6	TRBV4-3	CASSSTGPSGANVLTF
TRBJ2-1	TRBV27	CASSLPAVNEQFF
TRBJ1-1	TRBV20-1	CSAQSLGQSEAFF
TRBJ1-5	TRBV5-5	CASSLMGGAAPHQPQHF
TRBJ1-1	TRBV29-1	CSVVLNTEAFF
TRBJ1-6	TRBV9	CASSVETGGYSPLHF
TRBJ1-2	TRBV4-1	CASSQVRTGYGYTF
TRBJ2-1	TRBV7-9	CASSPPSGGAALEQFF
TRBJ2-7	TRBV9	CASSPRDRGSYEQYF
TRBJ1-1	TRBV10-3	CAIAFRGLNTEAFF
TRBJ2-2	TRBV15	CATSPVGHLSGELFF
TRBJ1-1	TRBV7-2	CASSFLTEAFF
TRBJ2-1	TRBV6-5	CASSPTLARAYNEQFF
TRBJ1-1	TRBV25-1	CASSVGYTEAFF
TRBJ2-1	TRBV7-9	CASSSSSGGTYNEQFF
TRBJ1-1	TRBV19	CAIYGGDRETEAFF
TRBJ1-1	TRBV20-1	CSARGRMNTEAFF
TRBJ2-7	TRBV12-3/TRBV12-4	CASSLSLYEQYF